This T cell receptor (beta chain) was observed in a study of human T cells and chemical hapten exposure (dated by TCRdb to 2020 to 2022). With regard to the full study: For sensitization, 2% DPC in acetone was applied to an approximately 2 cm by approximately 2 cm area of upper inner arm skin. In alopecia patients, the study followed how the peripheral blood TCR repertoire changed in vivo over primary and secondary sensitization to diphenylcyclopropenone (DPC), a hapten. Roughly 30 alopecia patients provided blood for TCR sequencing at one to four time points (pre-sensitization, 2, 6 and 24 weeks). Patient blood was sampled pre-sensitization (week 0) and at 2, 6 and about 24 weeks after DPC sensitization. Libraries were combined into a pool for sequencing, and differences in TCR yield between samples came mainly from small differences in library volumes within the pool. Patients additionally received weekly therapeutic DPC doses to the scalp throughout the roughly 24-week study period. The patient cohort, mostly female, included alopecia areata with under or over 50% scalp involvement, alopecia totalis and alopecia universalis. Patch testing on the upper back used Finn chambers containing 0.01% DPC, with scoring done after 6 days according to International Contact Dermatitis Research Group standards.

This specimen's time point label, per the study, means: patch test 1, 2 weeks after DPC sensitization. What this sample's treatment or condition label stands for: therapeutic diphenylcyclopropenone sensitization with weekly scalp DPC. At each patch-test visit, blood was drawn before the patch test was applied. Eligible patients were aged 18 to 70, diagnosed with alopecia, deemed suitable for DPC therapy, and excluded if pregnant. Total RNA was isolated from unfractionated whole blood collected in Tempus Blood RNA tubes. The CDR3 numbers 14 residues from cysteine through phenylalanine. Only the CDR3 DNA stays, 42 bases, in frame from base 1. As encoded in the germline V gene (reference sequence), CDR1 is MNHNY while CDR2 is SVGAGI. Cut back by 5 bases and 3 bases, the V and J ends lie 14 bases apart. Study-wide conclusions, independent of this receptor: After repeated subsampling, changes were observed in the strength of the expansion versus patch-test correlation and in the threshold at which the correlation became significant. Alopecia, a presumed autoimmune disease, was present in all patients, so the immune response of the patients might differ from that of healthy individuals. No change with DPC sensitization was found in the number of TCRs above 1 in 1000 frequency, and no evidence of global repertoire structure alterations was found. Expanded TCRs formed significantly more large CDR3 similarity clusters than pre-sensitization or healthy control sets, consistent with antigen-driven responses. The number of PT1 expanded TCRs positively correlated with patch test score, significant at thresholds 8, 16 and 32 but not 4.

Library preparation used RACE. For sequencing, a NextSeq 500 was employed. Library preparation attached unique molecular identifiers to individual cDNA molecules for quantitative, reproducible TCR counting. Each blood RNA sample was used to sequence both TCR alpha and TCR beta chains. Per the authors' processing: Samples had a median of around 92,000 TCRs, with a range from about 23,224 to 750,000. The Decombinator software suite was used to annotate V, J and CDR3 in the TCR reads. Every sample was subsampled to the same number of TCRs (28,000) for the PS versus PT1 abundance plots. TCRs were defined as expanded if absent before sensitization and observed at least eight times at the 2-week time point. In TCRdb, the public reads were trimmed at Q25 with fastp and aligned with MiXCR, with productive beta chains retained. One record per CDR3 amino acid sequence lists the most common genes and DNA. V and J calls and clone size were set by TCRdb, not the authors. This sample lists 40,000 to 60,000 distinct CDR3 sequences; approximately 9.1% were detected once. Clones ranked in the top ten supply just under 4.5% of the sample.

Notes on this clonotype: Its cognate antigen has yet to be identified. There are no base qualities to consult, and no much larger clone falls within one base.

The TCR sequence derives from a woman in her forties or fifties with alopecia areata. Some clones in this sample may be carry-over from other donors' samples. The receptor chain draws on TRBV6-6 and TRBJ2-7, with TRBD2 as a weak D call on 6 bases. This sample comprised whole blood, obtained in connection with sensitization to the hapten diphenylcyclopropenone (DPC). The bases read TGTGCCAGCAGTCTGGACGGGACTGGCTACGAGCAGTACTTC. This gives the protein CASSLDGTGYEQYF.